The source of this T cell receptor (beta chain) is a study of blood T cell repertoires in COVID-19. Study processing details: Amplified reference gene primers provided the basis for estimating nucleated cell counts. Measured with immunoSEQ multiplex PCR; TCRdb has only the in-frame clones, and not every one. The D gene and trimming were derived from the DNA, and the V and J assignments and clone size from that table. Counted here are some 270,000 clones, 75% to 90% occurring once; the ten biggest clones make up 1.7%. Clinical history reported by participants formed the basis on which cohorts were assigned. Sequenced material: PBMCs or T cells enriched from blood (not recorded which). This TCR was recovered from a woman in her 40s who had recovered from COVID-19.

In nucleotides, the CDR3 is TGTGCCTGGAGTCCCCAGACTAGCGGGCTGTTTTTT. Residues: CAWSPQTSGLFF. The chain couples TRBV30 to TRBJ2-2; TRBD2 agrees at 9 bases. This CDR3 is built from 12 residues. Germline CDR1 reads GTSNPN; CDR2 reads SVGIG (reference sequence). Trimming took 2 bases from V and 13 from J; bases not matched to a gene: 5.